Presented here are 11 T cell receptor beta chains from one specimen sequenced in a study of shared clonotypes between healthy human individuals. Profiling relied on immunoSEQ multiplex PCR, and the TCRdb table lists in-frame clones only, not all of them. The repertoire holds some 2 million clones, with about 95% as singletons. Selected positively for CCR7 and CD45RO-negative, naive CD8 cells excluded terminally differentiated effector memory CD45RA+ cells. Sequenced input: naive CD8+ T cells sorted from blood. These receptors were obtained from a man aged 18 to 29 in good health.

This chain links TRBV11-2 with TRBJ2-7; TRBD2 agrees at 11 bases. From germline, CDR1 is SGHAT and CDR2 FQNNGV. The CDR3 consists of 15 residues. The ends lost 3 bases at V and 4 bases at J; junction bases unmatched: 5. The CDR3 region has the DNA TGTGCCAGCAGCTTTAGCGGGGGGGCCCGGTACGAGCAGTACTTC. Encoded protein: CASSFSGGARYEQYF.

The V call is TRBV7-9, the J call TRBJ2-1; perhaps TRBD1 as D (6 bases). CDR1 and CDR2 (germline): SEHNR, FQNEAQ (reference sequence). Trimming shortened V by 5 bases and J by 6 bases, and 20 bases separated the two germline ends. The CDR3 has 16 residues. The CDR3 is CASSPTGATGLNEQFF. CDR3 DNA sequence: TGTGCCAGCAGCCCAACCGGGGCCACAGGGCTCAATGAGCAGTTCTTC. The complete variable domain, with remaining parts taken from reference TRBV7-9 and TRBJ2-1, reads DTGVSQNPRHKITKRGQNVTFRCDPISEHNRLYWYRQTLGQGPEFLTYFQNEAQLEKSRLLSDRFSAERPKGSFSTLEIQRTEQGDSAMYLCASSPTGATGLNEQFFGPGTRLTVL.

V gene TRBV11-2 combines with J gene TRBJ1-5, with 9 positions matching TRBD1. The length of the CDR3 is 15 residues. The germline V gene has CDR1 SGHAT and CDR2 FQNNGV. Unmatched junction bases numbered 8, after V lost 5 bases and J lost 6 bases. CDR3 amino acids: CASSPGHRGLQPQHF. The CDR3 nucleotides are TGTGCCAGCAGCCCTGGGCACAGGGGGCTTCAGCCCCAGCATTTT. The variable domain in full, completed from reference TRBV11-2 and TRBJ1-5, reads EAGVAQSPRYKIIEKRQSVAFWCNPISGHATLYWYQQILGQGPKLLIQFQNNGVVDDSQLPKDRFSAERLKGVDSTLKIQPAKLEDSAVYLCASSPGHRGLQPQHFGDGTRLSIL.

The chain links TRBV7-9 to TRBJ1-1, with D possibly TRBD1 on 5 matching bases. CDR1 and CDR2 from the germline V gene are SEHNR and FQNEAQ (reference sequence). CDR3 length: 14 amino acids. V was pared by 5 bases and J by 5 bases, with 15 bases between. The CDR3 is CASSPRGSGTEAFF. For the CDR3, the DNA is TGTGCCAGCAGCCCCCGGGGGAGTGGAACTGAAGCTTTCTTT.

The V gene is TRBV9, the J gene TRBJ2-4, with D uncertain. The V gene lost 7 bases and the J gene lost 0 bases, with 2 bases spanning the gap. This CDR3 has 11 residues. Germline V gene lookup returns CDR1 SGDLS and CDR2 YYNGEE. The CDR3 protein is CASRAKNIQYF. As DNA, the CDR3 is TGTGCCAGCCGAGCCAAAAACATTCAGTACTTC.

In its sample, this clone was seen once. V and J are TRBV9 and TRBJ2-1, with TRBD2 matching over 13 bases. V shed 3 bases and J 9 bases; nucleotides not matched to a gene: 9. Per the germline V gene, CDR1 is SGDLS and CDR2 is YYNGEE. The CDR3 runs 16 residues. This CDR3 reads CASSGLLAGGPGEQFF. The CDR3 DNA is TGTGCCAGCAGCGGATTACTAGCGGGGGGGCCGGGTGAGCAGTTCTTC.

The genes are TRBV27 and TRBJ2-7, with D unresolved. Per germline, CDR1 MNHEY and CDR2 SMNVEV (reference sequence). Trimming left V 7 bases short and J 2 bases short, with 15 bases between. There are 14 residues in the CDR3. CDR3: CASNSLQSPYEQYF. CDR3 nucleotide sequence: TGTGCCAGCAATAGTCTCCAAAGTCCCTACGAGCAGTACTTC.

This sequence joins TRBV12-2 and TRBJ1-6. TRBV12-2 is an annotated pseudogene. The CDR3 spans 17 residues. The CDR3 DNA follows: TGTGCAAGTCGCGAGACACGGGCAGGTCGGGCAAAGGTTCCCCTCCACTTT. Encoded protein: CASRETRAGRAKVPLHF.

Here the CDR3 reads CASSSGGGETQYF. The CDR3 DNA reads TGTGCCAGCAGCTCCGGGGGGGGAGAGACCCAGTACTTC. The chain uses TRBV9 and TRBJ2-5, with 8 positions matching TRBD2. The CDR3 runs to 13 residues. V lost 4 bases to trimming and J lost 4 bases; unmatched junction nucleotides: 3. Per germline, CDR1 SGDLS and CDR2 YYNGEE.

V usage is TRBV6-1 and J usage is TRBJ2-4; D is perhaps TRBD1 or TRBD2 (5 bases each). The CDR3 contains 13 residues. The V end was cut by 6 bases, the J end by 9 bases, with 15 bases between. Germline loops: CDR1 MNHNS, CDR2 SASEGT. The CDR3 here is CASRYRDGGIQYF. The CDR3 DNA sequence: TGTGCCAGCAGGTACCGGGACGGAGGCATTCAGTACTTC.

This clone was found once. This chain uses TRBV27 with TRBJ2-3; 7 nucleotides match TRBD1. The CDR3 spans 18 residues. Trimming at V came to 5 bases and at J to 0 bases, leaving 14 bases not matched to a gene. CDR1 and CDR2 (germline): MNHEY, SMNVEV (reference sequence). The CDR3 reads CASSPYSGQVTSTDTQYF. For the CDR3, the DNA is TGTGCCAGCAGTCCATACAGCGGACAGGTCACTAGCACAGATACGCAGTATTTT.